The 9 T cell receptor beta chains below all came from one sample that was sequenced in a study of cytotoxic CD8 clonotypes in ibrutinib-treated CLL (dated by TCRdb to the early 2020s). Libraries were made using the immunoSEQ multiplex PCR assay. TCRdb provides this immuneACCESS table in a form limited to in-frame rearrangements. Some clones are lacking; in checked studies, under half of them reflect an unresolved V gene, and why the rest are absent is not known. This sample lists about 140,000 clones; 70% to 90% were detected once. 7.6% of the sample comes from the top ten. Sample: PBMCs, taken after 36 months of ibrutinib treatment. The receptors derive from a human donor with chronic lymphocytic leukemia.

The chain links TRBV10-3 to TRBJ2-3; D is unresolved. With 3 bases removed from V and 8 bases from J, the gap between germline ends came to 9 bases. CDR1 is ENHRY, CDR2 SYGVKD, per germline. The CDR3 length is 12 residues. CDR3 protein: CAISDSPFTQYF. Written as DNA, the CDR3 is TGTGCCATCAGTGACTCCCCATTTACGCAGTATTTT.

The J gene is TRBJ2-3, the V gene TRBV6-5; no clear D. V was pared by 3 bases and J by 3 bases, with 4 bases between. The CDR3 is 12 residues long. Germline values: CDR1 MNHEY, CDR2 SVGAGI. The CDR3 is CASSYRTDTQYF. In nucleotides, the CDR3 is TGTGCCAGCAGTTATAGGACAGATACGCAGTATTTT.

This clone has more than one count but fewer than ten. The gene calls are TRBV30 and TRBJ1-4; no clear D. Germline-derived CDR1 and CDR2 are GTSNPN and SVGIG (reference sequence). CDR3 length: 14 amino acids. The V and J ends lost 0 bases and 8 bases respectively, with 13 bases between them. Written as DNA, the CDR3 is TGTGCCTGGAGTGTAGAGCCTGGGTTCGAAAAACTGTTTTTT. This translates into CAWSVEPGFEKLFF.

The J gene is TRBJ2-3, the V gene TRBV9; D call uncertain. Per the germline V gene, CDR1 is SGDLS and CDR2 is YYNGEE. V lost 4 bases to trimming and J lost 2 bases, with 11 bases between them. The CDR3 runs 14 residues. The CDR3 sequence is CASSTRTFTDTQYF. In DNA, the CDR3 is TGTGCCAGCAGCACGCGGACGTTCACAGATACGCAGTATTTT.

The V call is TRBV7-8, the J call TRBJ2-2; D ambiguous. CDR1 is SGHVS and CDR2 is FQNEAQ in the germline V gene. V lost 5 bases and J 1 base, leaving 5 bases between the germline ends. The CDR3 is 13 residues long. The CDR3 DNA is TGTGCCAGCAGCCCCCGGAACACCGGGGAGCTGTTTTTT. It codes for CASSPRNTGELFF.

This CDR3 is CASSQDMRGNYGYTF. The CDR3 DNA follows: TGCGCCAGCAGCCAAGATATGAGGGGGAACTATGGCTACACCTTC. This rearrangement joins TRBV4-1 to TRBJ1-2; possibly TRBD1 for D (6 bases). The CDR3 is made up of 15 amino acids. Trimming removed 0 bases at V and 2 bases at J, with 10 bases between. Germline lookup yields CDR1 MGHRA and CDR2 YSYEKL.

The V call is TRBV4-1, the J call TRBJ1-4; D uncertain. The germline CDR1 and CDR2 sequences are MGHRA and YSYEKL. Trimming took off 1 base at V and 8 bases at J, with 17 bases between the two ends. The CDR3 is made up of 16 amino acids. The CDR3 loop is CASSQGVLRAEEKLFF. The CDR3 nucleotides read TGCGCCAGCAGCCAAGGAGTTTTGAGGGCGGAAGAAAAACTGTTTTTT.

The V and J genes are TRBV5-1 and TRBJ1-2; the D is unclear. V shed 5 bases and J shed 3 bases, with 5 bases lying between them. The CDR3 has 11 amino acids. Per germline, CDR1 SGHRS and CDR2 YFSETQ. As DNA, the CDR3 is TGCGCCAGCAGGAAAGACTATGGCTACACCTTC. It is translated as CASRKDYGYTF. Combining the CDR3 with reference TRBV5-1 and TRBJ1-2 gives the whole variable domain KAGVTQTPRYLIKTRGQQVTLSCSPISGHRSVSWYQQTPGQGLQFLFEYFSETQRNKGNFPGRFSGRQFSNSRSEMNVSTLELGDSALYLCASRKDYGYTFGSGTRLTVV.

The gene calls are TRBV5-1 and TRBJ1-2, with 7 nucleotides matching TRBD1. The CDR3 loop spans 13 amino acids. Per germline, CDR1 SGHRS and CDR2 YFSETQ. With V trimmed by 3 bases and J by 4 bases, 3 bases remained unmatched. The CDR3 DNA reads TGCGCCAGCAGCTCGGGACAGCTCTATGGCTACACCTTC. Its translation is CASSSGQLYGYTF. The full variable domain, rest sourced from reference TRBV5-1 and TRBJ1-2, is KAGVTQTPRYLIKTRGQQVTLSCSPISGHRSVSWYQQTPGQGLQFLFEYFSETQRNKGNFPGRFSGRQFSNSRSEMNVSTLELGDSALYLCASSSGQLYGYTFGSGTRLTVV.